These T cell receptor beta chains were read from a single sample in a study of OX40 agonist ivuxolimab in advanced cancers. Assay: immunoSEQ multiplex PCR; the TCRdb copy retains only in-frame clones and omits some. Among tens of thousands of clones listed, 93% were seen once. The sequencing used CD4+ or CD8+ T cells sorted from blood, collected in a trial of the OX40 agonist ivuxolimab. Receptors originate from an adult with an advanced solid tumor such as melanoma, head and neck, liver or kidney cancer. The CDR3 runs from the conserved cysteine through the conserved F or W. Each record gives: V gene, CDR3 protein.

V: TRBV7-9; CDR3: CASRSLRDEQYF
V: TRBV14; CDR3: CASSQGQLPGYTF
V: TRBV2; CDR3: CASSPGGVNTGELFF
V: TRBV29-1; CDR3: CSVPGQESSYEQYF
V: TRBV7-3; CDR3: CASSLAGEYNEQFF
V: TRBV19; CDR3: CASSIGEARQFF
V: TRBV4-3; CDR3: CASSQGQPYNEKLFF
V: TRBV4-3; CDR3: CASSHATEGEGDTQYF
V: TRBV2; CDR3: CATPRGLSYGYTF
V: TRBV29-1; CDR3: CSTGPSRDRAILVDYNEQFF
V: TRBV7-9; CDR3: CASSLRVYEQYF
V: TRBV28; CDR3: CASRKGLVLRNTEAFF
V: TRBV5-4; CDR3: CASSRTGQPREQYF
V: TRBV11-2; CDR3: CASSLAVAGVEQFF
V: TRBV6-5; CDR3: CASSTGSNQPQHF
V: TRBV4-3; CDR3: CASSQDLLGIASGSSYEQYF
V: TRBV6-1; CDR3: CASSEFPGGNYEQYF
V: TRBV27; CDR3: CASSPGSRYGYTF
V: TRBV21-1; CDR3: CASSKAPRDREEEQYF
V: TRBV5-1; CDR3: CASSLSSGMVRNEQFF
V: TRBV27; CDR3: CASSLKAFPTGASYEQYF
V: TRBV15; CDR3: CATSSRRDGGMSWNTEAFF
V: TRBV4-1; CDR3: CASSQDEVEIYGYTF
V: TRBV6-5; CDR3: CASSYSRTGDDEQYF
V: TRBV15; CDR3: CATSRGTGQFTEAFF
V: TRBV13; CDR3: CASSLRGREWDEQFF
V: TRBV7-8; CDR3: CASSFGAGLYEQYF
V: TRBV4-1; CDR3: CASSPPTATNEQFF
V: TRBV6-5; CDR3: CASSYPRAGGTYEQYF
V: TRBV9; CDR3: CASSQGGSGRFNEQFF
V: TRBV2; CDR3: CASSDVLYEQYF
V: TRBV28; CDR3: CASSFFGRDSGSTDTQYF
V: TRBV30; CDR3: CAWKGLAGPPHEQYF
V: TRBV5-1; CDR3: CASRWEGAGDFYEQYF
V: TRBV28; CDR3: CASSSNSQGYNQPQHF